This T cell receptor beta chain was identified in a study of shared clonotypes between healthy human individuals. The method was immunoSEQ multiplex PCR; TCRdb's version includes in-frame clones alone and lacks a portion of them. The sample lists roughly 2,500,000 clones; 80% to 95% were seen once. Germline CDR1 reads SGHVS; CDR2 reads FQNEAQ. The V and J ends lost 5 bases and 8 bases, in that order; junction bases with no gene match: 8. This CDR3 is 15 amino acids long. Sequencing was performed on naive CD4+ T cells from PBMCs. Noted subset: CD45RA+ positively selected. V is TRBV7-8 and J is TRBJ2-1, with TRBD2 matching 11 bases. The TCR was taken from a man in his late teens or twenties in good health. Some clones in this sample may be carry-over from other donors' samples. The CDR3 loop is CASSPLAGDKDEQFF. The CDR3 DNA reads TGTGCCAGCAGCCCACTAGCGGGAGATAAAGATGAGCAGTTCTTC.